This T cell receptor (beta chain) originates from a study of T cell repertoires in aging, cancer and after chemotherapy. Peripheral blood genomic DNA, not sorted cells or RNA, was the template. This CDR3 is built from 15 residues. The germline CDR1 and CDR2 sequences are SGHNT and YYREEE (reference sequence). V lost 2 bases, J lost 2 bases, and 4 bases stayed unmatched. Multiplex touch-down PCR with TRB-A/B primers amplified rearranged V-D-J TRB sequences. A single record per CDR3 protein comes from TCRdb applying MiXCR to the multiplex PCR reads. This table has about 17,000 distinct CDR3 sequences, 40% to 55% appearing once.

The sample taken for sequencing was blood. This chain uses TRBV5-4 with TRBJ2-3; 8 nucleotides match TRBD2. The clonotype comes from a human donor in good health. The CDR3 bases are TGTGCCAGCAGCTTTGCTAGCGGGCACACAGATACGCAGTATTTT. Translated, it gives CASSFASGHTDTQYF.